This T cell receptor (beta chain) is drawn from a study of blood T cell repertoires in COVID-19. Background on the study: Researchers got acute and convalescent COVID-19 samples from the United States, Italy and Spain. PBMCs, B-cell-depleted T cells, or T cells provided the cDNA or gDNA that made up the material.

Per the original data handling: Cell counts per sample came from amplifying reference gene primers. TCRdb keeps only in-frame clones here, not all; method: immunoSEQ multiplex PCR. The V and J calls and clone size were taken over from that table, and D and trimming were inferred from the DNA. The sample yields tens of thousands of clones, around 89% seen once. The V segment lost 5 bases and the J segment 4 bases; nucleotides outside the gene matches: 4. The germline CDR1 and CDR2 sequences are MNHEY and SMNVEV (reference sequence). The CDR3 is 13 amino acids. The TCR sequence derives from a human donor in a cohort sampled during active COVID-19. V is TRBV27 and J is TRBJ2-7; 8 nucleotides align to TRBD1. Sequences were obtained from peripheral blood. In DNA form, the CDR3 reads TGTGCCAGCAGTCAGGGGGCAGTTTACGAGCAGTACTTC. This codes for CASSQGAVYEQYF.